Sequencing of this T cell receptor beta chain was carried out in a study of T cell repertoires in aging, cancer and after chemotherapy. Multiplex touch-down PCR with TRB-A/B primers amplified rearranged V-D-J TRB sequences. TCRdb independently ran MiXCR on the multiplex PCR reads; one entry per CDR3 protein. This table holds over 10,000 distinct CDR3 sequences, about 25% found once. The template was genomic DNA from peripheral blood, not RNA. The CDR3 loop spans 17 amino acids. Trimming shortened V by 7 bases and J by 2 bases, and 21 bases separated the two germline ends. Looked up from germline, CDR1 is MNHNS and CDR2 is SASEGT.

This sequence was found in a human donor in good health. The sample taken for sequencing was blood. The V call is TRBV6-1, the J call TRBJ1-3; possibly TRBD1 for D (6 bases). CDR3 sequence reads: CASNYDRLKPPGNTIYF. Written as DNA, the CDR3 is TGTGCCAGCAATTATGACAGGCTGAAACCCCCTGGAAACACCATATATTTT.